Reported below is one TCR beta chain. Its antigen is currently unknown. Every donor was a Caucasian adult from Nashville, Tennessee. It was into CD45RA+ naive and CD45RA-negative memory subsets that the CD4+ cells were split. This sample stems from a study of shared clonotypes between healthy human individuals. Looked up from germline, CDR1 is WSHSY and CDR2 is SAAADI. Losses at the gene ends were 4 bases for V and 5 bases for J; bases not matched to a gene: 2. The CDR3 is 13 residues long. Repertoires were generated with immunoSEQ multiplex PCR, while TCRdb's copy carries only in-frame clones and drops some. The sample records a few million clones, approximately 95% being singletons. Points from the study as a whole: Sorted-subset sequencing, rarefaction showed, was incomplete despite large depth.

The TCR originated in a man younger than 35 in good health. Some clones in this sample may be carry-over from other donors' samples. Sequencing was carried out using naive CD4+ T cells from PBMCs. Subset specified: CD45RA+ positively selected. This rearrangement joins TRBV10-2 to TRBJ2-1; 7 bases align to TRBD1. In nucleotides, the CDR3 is TGCGCCAGCAGTGGACAGGGAAACAATGAGCAGTTCTTC. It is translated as CASSGQGNNEQFF.